This T cell receptor beta chain is from a study of blood T cell repertoires in COVID-19. Here immunoSEQ multiplex PCR was the method, and the copy in TCRdb shows in-frame clones only, minus some. Of approximately 300,000 clones in the sample, around nine tenths were seen once. V gave up 4 bases and J gave up 7 bases, with 19 bases separating them. The CDR3 covers 15 residues. Germline V gives CDR1 MNHEY, CDR2 SVGAGI. What was sequenced was peripheral blood. The sequence came from a woman aged 25 to 45 with COVID-19, enrolled during active disease. The chain employs TRBV6-5 and TRBJ1-2; possible D gene TRBD1, 6 bases. The CDR3 nucleotides are TGTGCCAGCAGTTCCCAGGGAGGGGGGAGAGGTGGCTACACCTTC. It translates to CASSSQGGGRGGYTF.